This T cell receptor beta chain was documented in a study of T-cell memory formation after mild COVID-19. On the study more broadly: For the most part, TCR clusters were specific to one donor.

As concerns this clonotype: Its antigen is unidentified.

The authors produced TCR alpha and TCR beta cDNA libraries with sample barcodes and UMIs by 5'RACE using constant-segment primers. TCRdb reprocessed the 5' RACE reads with MiXCR, giving one entry per CDR3 protein. Here the sample spans some 190,000 distinct CDR3 sequences, under 20% being singletons. Study findings and constraints: There was a balanced CD4/CD8 profile in clones contracting day 15 to 85, and later expanders leaned CD4+. CD4+ contracting clones were found mainly in CM and EM, and CD8+ ones in EMRA.

V was pared by 3 bases and J by 2 bases, with 11 bases between. Germline loops: CDR1 KGHSH, CDR2 LQKENI. The CDR3 covers 14 residues. The chain links TRBV18 to TRBJ2-7, with D maybe TRBD1 (5 bases). The TCR originated in an adult woman who had mild COVID-19 (a few samples of this study predate the infection). Cell type and time point are not known. Input material: PBMCs or a T cell subset sorted from them (not recorded which). CDR3 sequence: CASSPHPGPYEQYF. Written as DNA, the CDR3 is TGTGCCAGCTCACCTCACCCAGGGCCCTACGAGCAGTACTTC.